This TCR beta chain appears in the sequencing data of a study of blood T cells in healthy people across ages. Alongside a J-beta primer mix, a sample-barcoded 5' primer served in a second PCR lasting about 6 to 11 cycles. TCRdb fed the 5' RACE reads into MiXCR, producing one record per CDR3 protein. The sample shows more than 1,400,000 distinct CDR3 sequences, roughly 40% of them seen only once. With 7 bases removed from V and 1 base from J, the gap between germline ends came to 9 bases. The CDR3 has 12 residues. Germline V gene lookup returns CDR1 SQVTM and CDR2 ANQGSEA. This clonotype was counted between two and nine times.

The chain combines TRBV29-1 with TRBJ2-3; perhaps TRBD2 as D (5 bases). The sample consisted of blood. The sequence derives from a woman aged 18-29 years in good health. This chain's CDR3 is CSAFGGTDTQYF. CDR3 bases: TGCAGCGCCTTCGGGGGCACAGATACGCAGTATTTT.